The clone carrying this T cell receptor beta chain was picked up a small number of times. Its antigen remains unknown. The CDR3 runs 13 residues. In germline, CDR1 is LNHNV, CDR2 YYDKDF (reference sequence). The V end was cut by 0 bases, the J end by 10 bases, with 12 bases between. Investigators reverse transcribed all isolated RNA, so they sequenced expressed TCRB transcripts. Profiled with immunoSEQ multiplex PCR; TCRdb holds only in-frame clones, not every one. Among about 700,000 clones listed, around 15% were seen once. This specimen belongs to a study of beta chain features in type 1 diabetes. Study overall: When patients were set against healthy donors, age, gender and cell yields were similar.

Regarding the study as a whole: For type 1 diabetes patients, VDJ junctions showed fewer insertions and more deletions. Here, the possible influence of HLA type (on TCRB rearrangement) remained unresolved. Within each of all four CD4+ subsets, Type 1 diabetes patients had TCRB CDR3s that were moderately but significantly shorter. The naive, central memory and Treg TCRB repertoires of patients appeared to be more similar to one another than those of healthy donors.

The sequence derives from a man between 18 and 29 years old with type 1 diabetes. The chain has TRBV15 and TRBJ1-1; D call uncertain. Sequenced: naive CD4+ T cells from blood. The DNA of the CDR3 is TGTGCCACCAGCAGAGATTATCGACAAGGAGCTTTCTTT. It translates to CATSRDYRQGAFF. Variable domain in full (rest from reference TRBV15 and TRBJ1-1): DAMVIQNPRYQVTQFGKPVTLSCSQTLNHNVMYWYQQKSSQAPKLLFHYYDKDFNNEADTPDNFQSRRPNTSFCFLDIRSPGLGDTAMYLCATSRDYRQGAFFGQGTRLTVV.